A selection of T cell receptor beta chains follows, all from one sample in a study of T cell repertoires in cytomegalovirus infection. The antigens these receptors bind are not known. MiXCR was run by TCRdb on the reads, yielding one entry per CDR3 protein. The repertoire includes around 110,000 distinct CDR3 sequences, around a tenth of them detected once, and roughly 31% sits in the top ten. The sequencing input was PBMCs, sequenced either directly or after in vitro stimulation (not recorded which). These receptors all stem from a human donor in good health (CMV status not recorded). Some clones in this sample may be carry-over from other donors' samples. Each CDR3 is given with its conserved first and last residue. The order of the fields is clone size, V gene, D gene, J gene, CDR3 DNA, CDR3 protein. A D gene is named only where the DNA matches it firmly. For some rows the clone size is stated as once, few or many, or as a class when expanded; others skip it.

abundance: many
v_gene: TRBV24-1
d_gene: .
j_gene: TRBJ2-1
CDR3nt: TGTGCCACCAGTGACATTAGACTAGGGAACCATGAGCAGTTCTTC
CDR3aa: CATSDIRLGNHEQFF

abundance: many
v_gene: TRBV7-2
d_gene: TRBD2
j_gene: TRBJ2-3
CDR3nt: TGTGCCAGCACCCTCCAAACGCTTAGGGGACTAGCGGGAGGTGCGGTAGATACGCAGTATTTT
CDR3aa: CASTLQTLRGLAGGAVDTQYF

abundance: many
v_gene: TRBV6-5
d_gene: TRBD1
j_gene: TRBJ1-1
CDR3nt: TGTGCCAGCAGGATCAACAGGGGGTCTGACTCTAGGTTCGTTTTCTTT
CDR3aa: CASRINRGSDSRFVFF

abundance: many
v_gene: TRBV6-1
d_gene: .
j_gene: TRBJ2-2
CDR3nt: TGTGCCAGCAGGCCTCCCTTGAACACCGGGGAGCTGTTTTTT
CDR3aa: CASRPPLNTGELFF

abundance: many
v_gene: TRBV6-2/TRBV6-3
d_gene: .
j_gene: TRBJ2-7
CDR3nt: TGTGCCAGCAGGATACGGGCGACCTACGAGCAGTACTTC
CDR3aa: CASRIRATYEQYF

abundance: .
v_gene: TRBV7-2
d_gene: .
j_gene: TRBJ1-5
CDR3nt: TGTGCCAGCAGCTTATCTTCTACGGGCAATCAGCCCCAGCATTTT
CDR3aa: CASSLSSTGNQPQHF

abundance: many
v_gene: TRBV12-3/TRBV12-4
d_gene: .
j_gene: TRBJ2-5
CDR3nt: TGTGCCAGCACTTTCCCCTCCATGGACAGCCACCAAGAGACCCAGTACTTC
CDR3aa: CASTFPSMDSHQETQYF

abundance: many
v_gene: TRBV7-2
d_gene: TRBD1
j_gene: TRBJ2-6
CDR3nt: TGTGCCAGCAGCTTAGGAGGACCGGGACAGGGAGTTCGTGGGGCCAACGTCCTGACTTTC
CDR3aa: CASSLGGPGQGVRGANVLTF

abundance: .
v_gene: TRBV7-2
d_gene: .
j_gene: TRBJ1-5
CDR3nt: TGTGCCAGCAGCTTAGGGGTACGGCAGTTGAATCAGCCCCAGCATTTT
CDR3aa: CASSLGVRQLNQPQHF

abundance: few
v_gene: TRBV6-4
d_gene: .
j_gene: TRBJ1-5
CDR3nt: TGTGCCAGCAGTGAAGAGGCAGGGGCCGGTCAGCCCCAGCATTTT
CDR3aa: CASSEEAGAGQPQHF

abundance: .
v_gene: TRBV29-1
d_gene: .
j_gene: TRBJ1-2
CDR3nt: TGCAGCGTCGCTTACGGGGCTCAACGCGGCTACACCTTC
CDR3aa: CSVAYGAQRGYTF

abundance: few
v_gene: TRBV4-1
d_gene: TRBD1
j_gene: TRBJ2-7
CDR3nt: TGCGCCAGCAGCCAGGGGACAGGGCACTCCTACGAGCAGTACTTC
CDR3aa: CASSQGTGHSYEQYF

abundance: few
v_gene: TRBV29-1
d_gene: .
j_gene: TRBJ1-1
CDR3nt: TGCTCAATCGGGGGGAACACTGAAGCTTTCTTT
CDR3aa: CSIGGNTEAFF

abundance: .
v_gene: TRBV10-2
d_gene: .
j_gene: TRBJ2-1
CDR3nt: TGCGCCAGCAAGGGAGGCCCGAGCTCCTACAATGAGCAGTTCTTC
CDR3aa: CASKGGPSSYNEQFF

abundance: many
v_gene: TRBV6-5
d_gene: .
j_gene: TRBJ2-7
CDR3nt: TGTGCCAGCAGTTCGCAGACGGCGACCTACGAGCAGTACTTC
CDR3aa: CASSSQTATYEQYF

abundance: many
v_gene: TRBV20-1
d_gene: .
j_gene: TRBJ1-5
CDR3nt: TGCAGTGCTAGATATAAGGGGTTGATTCAGCCCCAGCATTTT
CDR3aa: CSARYKGLIQPQHF

abundance: .
v_gene: TRBV18
d_gene: .
j_gene: TRBJ2-1
CDR3nt: TGTGCCAGCTCACCACCTTCTCGTGAGCAGTTCTTC
CDR3aa: CASSPPSREQFF

abundance: many
v_gene: TRBV7-2
d_gene: .
j_gene: TRBJ1-1
CDR3nt: TGTGCCAGCAGCTTACTGCCGGAGGGCACTGAAGCTTTCTTT
CDR3aa: CASSLLPEGTEAFF

abundance: few
v_gene: TRBV19
d_gene: TRBD2
j_gene: TRBJ2-3
CDR3nt: TGTGCCAGTAACCAGAATAGCGGGAGTCCAGATACGCAGTATTTT
CDR3aa: CASNQNSGSPDTQYF

abundance: many
v_gene: TRBV12-3/TRBV12-4
d_gene: .
j_gene: TRBJ1-5
CDR3nt: TGTGCCAGCAGTTTCGCGGTAGGGCTGGGTCAGCCCCAGCATTTT
CDR3aa: CASSFAVGLGQPQHF

abundance: .
v_gene: TRBV7-2
d_gene: TRBD1
j_gene: TRBJ1-6
CDR3nt: TGTGCCAGCGGGGGTTCCGGGACAGATAATTCACCCCTCCACTTT
CDR3aa: CASGGSGTDNSPLHF

abundance: .
v_gene: TRBV7-9
d_gene: TRBD2
j_gene: TRBJ2-1
CDR3nt: TGTGCCAGCAGCTTAAGGCTAGCGGGGGACAATGAGCAGTTCTTC
CDR3aa: CASSLRLAGDNEQFF

abundance: many
v_gene: TRBV7-8
d_gene: TRBD2
j_gene: TRBJ2-1
CDR3nt: TGTGCCAGCAGCTTGACTAGCGGGGCTTACAATGAGCAGTTCTTC
CDR3aa: CASSLTSGAYNEQFF

abundance: few
v_gene: TRBV7-9
d_gene: .
j_gene: TRBJ2-1
CDR3nt: TGTGCCAGCAGCCCCCAGCTGGGAGTTCGGCTCAATGAGCAGTTCTTC
CDR3aa: CASSPQLGVRLNEQFF

abundance: .
v_gene: TRBV28
d_gene: TRBD2
j_gene: TRBJ2-7
CDR3nt: TGTGCCAGCATGACTAGCGGGGGCACCTACGAGCAGTACTTC
CDR3aa: CASMTSGGTYEQYF

abundance: many
v_gene: TRBV7-2
d_gene: TRBD1
j_gene: TRBJ1-2
CDR3nt: TGTGCCAGCAGCCCGGGGGGACAGTCCTATGGCTACACCTTC
CDR3aa: CASSPGGQSYGYTF

abundance: .
v_gene: TRBV5-6
d_gene: TRBD2
j_gene: TRBJ2-1
CDR3nt: TGTGCCAGCAGCTTGGAGCTAGCGGTTTACAATAAGCAGTTCTTC
CDR3aa: CASSLELAVYNKQFF

abundance: many
v_gene: TRBV11-2
d_gene: .
j_gene: TRBJ2-1
CDR3nt: TGTGCCAGCAGCCCGGCCCCAAAAGGGCTTTACAATGAGCAGTTCTTC
CDR3aa: CASSPAPKGLYNEQFF

abundance: many
v_gene: TRBV4-3
d_gene: .
j_gene: TRBJ2-3
CDR3nt: TGCGCCAGCAGCCAAGATTTGGGTCGTTCAGATACGCAGTATTTT
CDR3aa: CASSQDLGRSDTQYF

abundance: many
v_gene: TRBV7-2
d_gene: TRBD2
j_gene: TRBJ2-1
CDR3nt: TGTGCCAGCAGCTTAGGGGGTAGCGGGGCTTGGTATGAGCAGTTCTTC
CDR3aa: CASSLGGSGAWYEQFF

abundance: many
v_gene: TRBV7-2
d_gene: .
j_gene: TRBJ1-2
CDR3nt: TGTGCCAGCAGCCCACAGGGAATCGACTATGGCTACACCTTC
CDR3aa: CASSPQGIDYGYTF

abundance: .
v_gene: TRBV12-3/TRBV12-4
d_gene: .
j_gene: TRBJ2-7
CDR3nt: TGTGCCCGCATTTTACGACAGGATGGCGTGCAGTACTTC
CDR3aa: CARILRQDGVQYF

abundance: few
v_gene: TRBV20-1
d_gene: .
j_gene: TRBJ2-3
CDR3nt: TGCAGTGCGCCCACCTTGCCGGGCACAGATACGCAGTATTTT
CDR3aa: CSAPTLPGTDTQYF

abundance: .
v_gene: TRBV25-1
d_gene: .
j_gene: TRBJ2-5
CDR3nt: TGTGCCAGCAGTGAATCCCAAGGGTTCAAAGAGACCCAGTACTTC
CDR3aa: CASSESQGFKETQYF

abundance: many
v_gene: TRBV7-9
d_gene: .
j_gene: TRBJ1-5
CDR3nt: TGTGCCAGCAGCTTAGAGTCGGGATACGGGTATCAGCCCCAGCATTTT
CDR3aa: CASSLESGYGYQPQHF

abundance: many
v_gene: TRBV7-9
d_gene: .
j_gene: TRBJ1-2
CDR3nt: TGTGCCAGCAGCTTAGCGGGGGGCCTATACTATGGCTACACCTTC
CDR3aa: CASSLAGGLYYGYTF

abundance: few
v_gene: TRBV20-1
d_gene: .
j_gene: TRBJ1-3
CDR3nt: TGCAGTGCTAGAGATTTGGCCCCTACTGGAAACACCATATATTTT
CDR3aa: CSARDLAPTGNTIYF

abundance: many
v_gene: TRBV7-2
d_gene: .
j_gene: TRBJ2-1
CDR3nt: TGTGCCAGCAGCTTAGGGCTCCGCTCCTACAATGAGCAGTTCTTC
CDR3aa: CASSLGLRSYNEQFF

abundance: many
v_gene: TRBV6-6
d_gene: .
j_gene: TRBJ1-4
CDR3nt: TGTGCCAGCAGTTACAGACCCCGTGCAACTAATGAAAAACTGTTTTTT
CDR3aa: CASSYRPRATNEKLFF

abundance: .
v_gene: TRBV20-1
d_gene: .
j_gene: TRBJ1-6
CDR3nt: TGCAGTGCTAGAGGGGGTGTATTGAAGCCCCTCCACTTT
CDR3aa: CSARGGVLKPLHF

abundance: many
v_gene: TRBV7-9
d_gene: .
j_gene: TRBJ2-1
CDR3nt: TGTGCCAGCAGCTTAGTTGGGACGGAGCAGTTCTTC
CDR3aa: CASSLVGTEQFF

abundance: .
v_gene: TRBV20-1
d_gene: .
j_gene: TRBJ1-5
CDR3nt: TGCAGTGCAATCGCACAGGGACCGCTCCAGCCCCAGCATTTT
CDR3aa: CSAIAQGPLQPQHF